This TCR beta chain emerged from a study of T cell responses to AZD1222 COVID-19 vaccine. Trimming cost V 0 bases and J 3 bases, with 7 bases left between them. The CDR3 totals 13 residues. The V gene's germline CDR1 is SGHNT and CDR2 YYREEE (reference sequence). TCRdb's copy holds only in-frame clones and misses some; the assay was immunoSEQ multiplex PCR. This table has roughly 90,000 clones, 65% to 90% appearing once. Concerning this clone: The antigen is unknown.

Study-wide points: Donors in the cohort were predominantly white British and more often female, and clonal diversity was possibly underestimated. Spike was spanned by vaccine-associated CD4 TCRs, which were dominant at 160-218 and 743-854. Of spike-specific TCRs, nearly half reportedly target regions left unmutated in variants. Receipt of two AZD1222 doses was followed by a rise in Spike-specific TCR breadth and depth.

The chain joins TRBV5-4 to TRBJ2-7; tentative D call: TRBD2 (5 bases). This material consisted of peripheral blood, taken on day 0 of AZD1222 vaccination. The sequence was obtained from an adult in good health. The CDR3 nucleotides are TGTGCCAGCAGCTTGGACGGGAACTACGAGCAGTACTTC. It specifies CASSLDGNYEQYF.